This T cell receptor (beta chain) emerged from a study of shared clonotypes between healthy human individuals. Whole-study results and caveats: Naive subsets typically showed greater estimated richness than memory subsets.

This clone has a handful of counts. Its antigen is undetermined. With 4 bases removed from V and 1 base from J, the gap between germline ends came to 10 bases. Germline CDR1 reads LNHNV; CDR2 reads YYDKDF (reference sequence). CDR3 length equals 14 residues. Evenly divided among several immunoSEQ plates was the genomic DNA of each subset. Sequencing used immunoSEQ multiplex PCR; TCRdb keeps in-frame clones, though not all of them. The table lists approximately 2,300,000 clones, less than 95% of them singletons, with approximately 0.39% in the top ten. The sample consisted of naive CD4+ T cells from PBMCs. Subset: CD45RA+ positively selected. V and J are TRBV15 and TRBJ1-1, with D perhaps TRBD1 (6 bases). The sequence was obtained from a man aged 18 to 30 in good health. Some clones in this sample may be carry-over from other donors' samples. DNA for the CDR3: TGTGCCACCAGCAAAGACAGGAGGAACACTGAAGCTTTCTTT. It translates to CATSKDRRNTEAFF.